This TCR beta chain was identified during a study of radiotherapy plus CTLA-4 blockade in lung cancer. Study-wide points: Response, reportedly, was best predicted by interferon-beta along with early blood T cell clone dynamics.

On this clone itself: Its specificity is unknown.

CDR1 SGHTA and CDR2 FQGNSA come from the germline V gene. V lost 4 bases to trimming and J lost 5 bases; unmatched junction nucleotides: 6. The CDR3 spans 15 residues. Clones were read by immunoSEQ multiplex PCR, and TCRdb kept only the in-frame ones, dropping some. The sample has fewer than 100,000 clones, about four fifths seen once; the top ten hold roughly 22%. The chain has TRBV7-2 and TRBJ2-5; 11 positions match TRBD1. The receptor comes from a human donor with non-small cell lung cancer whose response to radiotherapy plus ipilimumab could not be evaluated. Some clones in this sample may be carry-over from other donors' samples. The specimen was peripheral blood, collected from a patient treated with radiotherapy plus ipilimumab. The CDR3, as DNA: TGTGCCAGCAGCTGGACAGGGGGCGAGGGGGAGACCCAGTACTTC. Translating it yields CASSWTGGEGETQYF.